This T cell receptor beta chain was captured in a study of T cells after posttransplantation cyclophosphamide. Study-level results: After PTCy, TRB diversity resembled that of CNI/methotrexate controls. Tissue-infiltrating T cells from skin or gut overlapped little with blood T cells. Donor CD8+ memory clones often dominated recipient blood repertoires at later times.

Comment on this clone: Its target is not known.

On the day of bone marrow donation, the related graft donor provided peripheral blood. The repertoire was sequenced with immunoSEQ multiplex PCR; TCRdb's copy has only in-frame clones and lacks some. Of more than 60,000 clones listed, about 94% are singletons. The sequence was obtained from a woman in her twenties or thirties in good health and a related stem cell transplant donor. The sample comprised PBMCs.

The CDR3 is CASSDRGSGPVRGYTF. CDR3 bases: TGTGCCAGCAGTGACCGCGGGTCAGGGCCAGTTCGAGGCTACACCTTC. The chain links TRBV6-4 to TRBJ1-2; D might be TRBD1 (5 bases). V was pared by 2 bases and J by 8 bases, with 21 bases between. CDR3 length equals 16 residues. Germline V gene lookup returns CDR1 MRHNA and CDR2 SNTAGT.